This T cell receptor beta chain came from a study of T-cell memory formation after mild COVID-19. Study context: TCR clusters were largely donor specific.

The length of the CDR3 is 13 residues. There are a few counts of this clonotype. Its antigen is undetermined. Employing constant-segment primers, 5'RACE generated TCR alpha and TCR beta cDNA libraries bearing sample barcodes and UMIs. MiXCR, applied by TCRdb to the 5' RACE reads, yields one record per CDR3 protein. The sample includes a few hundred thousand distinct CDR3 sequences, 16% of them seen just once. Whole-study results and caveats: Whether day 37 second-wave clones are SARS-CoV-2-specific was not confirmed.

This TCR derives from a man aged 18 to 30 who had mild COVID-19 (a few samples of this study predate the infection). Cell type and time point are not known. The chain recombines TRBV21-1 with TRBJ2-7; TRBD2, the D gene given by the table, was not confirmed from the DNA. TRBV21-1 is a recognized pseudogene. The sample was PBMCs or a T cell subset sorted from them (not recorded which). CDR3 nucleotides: TGTGCCAGCCCCTCCAGGGGGCTCTACGAGCAGTACGTC. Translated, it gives CASPSRGLYEQYV.